These T cell receptor beta chains were read from a single sample in a study of blood T cell repertoires in COVID-19. Produced via immunoSEQ multiplex PCR; TCRdb's table is partial and in-frame only. The repertoire holds 160,000 or so clones, with around 90% as singletons. Specimen: peripheral blood. These receptors were taken from a man in his fifties or sixties with active or convalescent COVID-19. The CDR3 runs from the conserved cysteine through the conserved F or W. A D gene is named only where the DNA matches it firmly.

v_gene	d_gene	j_gene	CDR3aa
TRBV3-1/TRBV3-2	TRBD1	TRBJ1-2	CASSPGQGRLGYTF
TRBV29-1	NA	TRBJ1-3	CSVEDGGRNSGNTIYF
TRBV11-2	TRBD1	TRBJ1-5	CASSSRGLRDQPQHF
TRBV10-1	NA	TRBJ2-2	CASSETGIPTGELFF
TRBV14	NA	TRBJ2-5	CASSPGGGGGLRETQYF
TRBV18	NA	TRBJ2-1	CASSPRAARNEQFF
TRBV4-2	TRBD1	TRBJ2-7	CASSQDLDRGPFYEQYF
TRBV6-5	NA	TRBJ2-7	CASSYSGVAPSYEQYF
TRBV6-5	TRBD1	TRBJ1-2	CASSNRDSYGYTF
TRBV6-4	TRBD2	TRBJ2-3	CASSVLAGVGDTQYF
TRBV5-1	NA	TRBJ2-5	CASSPTTVRDTYQETQYF
TRBV9	TRBD2	TRBJ2-1	CASSVGLAWVNEQFF
TRBV19	TRBD1	TRBJ1-4	CASSARTGTGGEKLFF
TRBV27	TRBD1	TRBJ1-3	CASSPGQGFGNTIYF
TRBV29-1	NA	TRBJ1-2	CSAGHANYGYTF
TRBV6-5	TRBD1	TRBJ2-2	CASSYRQGRTGELFF
TRBV9	NA	TRBJ1-3	CASSVGQGIGNTIYF
TRBV4-2	NA	TRBJ1-3	CASSQASRGTAGNTIYF
TRBV6-5	TRBD1	TRBJ1-2	CAARQGGDPDYGYTF
TRBV11-3	TRBD1	TRBJ2-7	CASSLSDRAIEQYF
TRBV5-1	TRBD1	TRBJ2-7	CASSGQGPNSYEQYF
TRBV6-6	TRBD1	TRBJ1-5	CASSRRGQGKGSNQPQHF
TRBV6-5	NA	TRBJ1-4	CASSYGGGTNEKLFF
TRBV18	NA	TRBJ1-3	CASSRGYTGSGNTIYF
TRBV21-1	NA	TRBJ2-3	CASRGRAGITDTQYF
TRBV5-4	TRBD1	TRBJ1-2	CASSLATGLYGYTF
TRBV5-1	NA	TRBJ1-2	CASRLTGFNYGYTF
TRBV6-5	TRBD1	TRBJ2-1	CAGSGQGFYNEQFF
TRBV27	TRBD1	TRBJ1-2	CASSLTGGVYGYTF
TRBV5-6	NA	TRBJ1-2	CASSLGGLEGYTF
TRBV7-6	TRBD1	TRBJ2-7	CASSPLPRDRTGEQYF
TRBV30	NA	TRBJ1-1	CAWSVTFFSTEAFF
TRBV7-9	NA	TRBJ2-4	CASSPGEAKNIQYF
TRBV5-1	TRBD1	TRBJ2-2	CASSYRPGQKLNTGELFF
TRBV11-1	NA	TRBJ2-2	CASSLVHGTTGELFF